The present entry profiles one T cell receptor beta chain with its context. The antigen is not known. The source of the sample is a study of cytomegalovirus exposure and HLA in healthy donors. All the people who gave samples were healthy bone marrow donors. CDR1 is SGHRS, CDR2 YFSETQ, per germline. With 4 bases removed from V and 0 bases from J, the gap between germline ends came to 12 bases. The CDR3 runs to 15 residues. Study-level results: A prior analysis recorded that most TCR beta V segments were productive about 90% or about 30% of the time. Cytomegalovirus association was listed for approximately 150 TCR beta chains.

The study ran its PCR with 60 Vbeta and 13 Jbeta primers. TCRdb's copy holds only in-frame clones and misses some; the assay was immunoSEQ multiplex PCR. Among about 250,000 clones, more than 75% were seen once, and the ten largest hold 0.2% to 0.25%. The V call is TRBV5-1, the J call TRBJ2-3, with D tentatively TRBD2 (5 bases). The sequenced sample was PBMCs. The receptor was isolated from a girl aged 2 to 9 in good health and CMV-seronegative. The CDR3 DNA is TGCGCCAGCAGCAGTAGCGTCCTTAGCACAGATACGCAGTATTTT. This sequence encodes CASSSSVLSTDTQYF.